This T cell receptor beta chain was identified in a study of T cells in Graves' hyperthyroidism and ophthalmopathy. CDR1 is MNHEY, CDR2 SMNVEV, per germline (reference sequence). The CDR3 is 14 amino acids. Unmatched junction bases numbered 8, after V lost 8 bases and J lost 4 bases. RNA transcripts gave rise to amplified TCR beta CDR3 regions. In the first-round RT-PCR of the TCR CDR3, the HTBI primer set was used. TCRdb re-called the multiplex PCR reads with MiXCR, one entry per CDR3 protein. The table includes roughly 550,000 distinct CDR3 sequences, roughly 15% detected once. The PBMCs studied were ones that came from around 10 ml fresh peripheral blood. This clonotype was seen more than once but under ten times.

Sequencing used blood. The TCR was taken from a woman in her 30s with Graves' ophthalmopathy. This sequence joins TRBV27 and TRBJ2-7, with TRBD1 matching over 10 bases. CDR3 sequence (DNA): TGTGCCAGCGCACCGACAGGGGGCTTTTACGAGCAGTACTTC. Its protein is CASAPTGGFYEQYF.